This T cell receptor beta chain was profiled in a study of human T cells and chemical hapten exposure. General study findings and limits: Every donor had alopecia, and their immune response may therefore differ from healthy people's. Counts of expanded TCRs (at PT1) showed a positive correlation with patch test score.

A remark on this clonotype: The target antigen is unknown.

TCRdb fed the RACE reads into MiXCR, producing one record per CDR3 protein. The sample has about 120,000 distinct CDR3 sequences, roughly 10% seen once. The time point denotes: patch test 3, about 24 weeks after DPC sensitization. As to treatment: therapeutic diphenylcyclopropenone sensitization with weekly scalp DPC. Unfractionated whole blood was the source of the extracted total RNA. This CDR3 spans 13 amino acids. Trimming pared 6 bases from V and 3 bases from J, leaving 9 bases between. V is TRBV12-3 or TRBV12-4 and J is TRBJ1-5, with D possibly TRBD1 on 6 matching bases. The sample in question was whole blood, obtained in connection with sensitization to the hapten diphenylcyclopropenone (DPC). This receptor was obtained from a woman aged 50 to 60 with alopecia areata. Some clones in this sample may be carry-over from other donors' samples. The CDR3 loop is CASRDSNNQPQHF. In DNA form, the CDR3 reads TGTGCCAGCAGGGACAGTAACAATCAGCCCCAGCATTTT.